Listed here are 16 T cell receptor beta chains from one sample, sequenced in a study of blood T cells in healthy people across ages. The second PCR ran roughly 6 to 11 cycles with a sample-barcoded 5' primer and J-beta primers. Each CDR3 protein gets one entry after TCRdb re-called the 5' RACE reads with MiXCR. The data show a few hundred thousand distinct CDR3 sequences, with approximately 47% seen just once and under 65% held by the top ten. The sample consisted of blood. All receptors derive from a man in his sixties in good health.

CDR3 in amino acids: CASSLAASGRQETQYF. CDR3 sequence (DNA): TGCGCCAGCAGCTTGGCAGCTAGCGGGCGCCAAGAGACCCAGTACTTC. The genes are TRBV5-1 and TRBJ2-5, with TRBD2 matching 8 bases. Germline V gene sequence: CDR1 SGHRS, CDR2 YFSETQ. After removal of 0 bases from V and 1 base from J, the junction contained 5 bases not matched to a gene. The CDR3 totals 16 residues. Using reference TRBV5-1 and TRBJ2-5 for the parts outside the CDR3, the full variable domain is KAGVTQTPRYLIKTRGQQVTLSCSPISGHRSVSWYQQTPGQGLQFLFEYFSETQRNKGNFPGRFSGRQFSNSRSEMNVSTLELGDSALYLCASSLAASGRQETQYFGPGTRLLVL.

The V call is TRBV18, the J call TRBJ2-7; D is uncertain. The CDR3 contains 15 residues. Trimming removed 3 bases from V and 4 bases from J, with 16 bases in between. Germline V gene sequence: CDR1 KGHSH, CDR2 LQKENI. CDR3 region: CASSPFNGDRYEQYF. The CDR3 DNA reads TGTGCCAGCTCACCCTTTAATGGGGATAGGTACGAGCAGTACTTC.

This chain connects TRBV5-6 to TRBJ2-6, with 8 positions matching TRBD2. The ends lost 0 bases at V and 0 bases at J; junction bases unmatched: 5. The CDR3 is made up of 18 amino acids. Per the germline V gene, CDR1 is SGHDT and CDR2 is YYEEEE. The CDR3 sequence: CASSLVLAGYSGANVLTF. The CDR3 region has the DNA TGTGCCAGCAGCTTGGTCCTAGCGGGTTACTCTGGGGCCAACGTCCTGACTTTC. The full variable domain, completed using reference TRBV5-6 and TRBJ2-6, is DAGVTQSPTHLIKTRGQQVTLRCSPKSGHDTVSWYQQALGQGPQFIFQYYEEEERQRGNFPDRFSGHQFPNYSSELNVNALLLGDSALYLCASSLVLAGYSGANVLTFGAGSRLTVL.

The rearrangement links TRBV3-1 to TRBJ2-5; D gene ambiguous. Germline V CDR1 and CDR2: LGHDT, YNNKEL (reference sequence). Trimming shortened V by 5 bases and J by 1 base, and 8 bases separated the two germline ends. The CDR3 runs 13 residues. The CDR3: CASSFRSQETQYF. DNA of the CDR3: TGTGCCAGCAGCTTCCGATCCCAAGAGACCCAGTACTTC.

About this clonotype itself: The germline gene is not matched at one end of the junction; a read error may be the cause. The chain couples TRBV5-6 to TRBJ2-3, with TRBD2 matching over 13 bases. The CDR3 is 16 amino acids. The germline V gene has CDR1 SGHDT and CDR2 YYEEEE. In nucleotides, the CDR3 is TGTGCCAGCAGCTTGGAACTAGCGGGAGGGAGAGATATGCAGTATTTT. The encoded protein is CASSLELAGGRDMQYF.

This clonotype was counted once. At one end the junction does not follow the germline gene, possibly because of a read error. The CDR3 bases are TGCACCAGCAGCGAGATGCCCACTTACGAGCAGTACTTC. It encodes CTSSEMPTYEQYF. The genes are TRBV5-1 and TRBJ2-7; D call uncertain. CDR3 length: 13 residues. Germline CDR1 and CDR2: SGHRS and YFSETQ.

In this sample, this clonotype turned up a few times. This chain joins TRBV7-2 and TRBJ1-2; 12 bases are a match to TRBD1. The CDR3 has 15 amino acids. From germline, CDR1 is SGHTA and CDR2 FQGNSA. Losses at the gene ends were 1 base for V and 8 bases for J; bases not matched to a gene: 5. In DNA form, the CDR3 reads TGTGCCAGCAGCTTAGGGGGACAGGGGGCGCAGGGCTACACCTTC. Translating gives CASSLGGQGAQGYTF. Drawing the rest from reference TRBV7-2 and TRBJ1-2, the complete variable domain is GAGVSQSPSNKVTEKGKDVELRCDPISGHTALYWYRQSLGQGLEFLIYFQGNSAPDKSGLPSDRFSAERTGGSVSTLTIQRTQQEDSAVYLCASSLGGQGAQGYTFGSGTRLTVV.

This clonotype was found a few times. The chain couples TRBV5-1 to TRBJ2-1; 9 bases are shared with TRBD2. The CDR3 is 15 amino acids. The germline V gene encodes CDR1 SGHRS and CDR2 YFSETQ. The trim removed 4 bases at V and 8 bases at J, leaving 10 bases unmatched. This CDR3 is CASSPPGGGADEQFF. CDR3 nucleotide sequence: TGCGCCAGCAGCCCCCCTGGCGGGGGGGCCGATGAGCAGTTCTTC.

The V gene is TRBV11-2, the J gene TRBJ2-5; 9 bases match TRBD2. The V and J ends lost 1 base and 5 bases, in that order; junction bases with no gene match: 5. Germline V gene data show CDR1 as SGHAT and CDR2 as FQNNGV. The CDR3 runs to 15 residues. The CDR3 region has the DNA TGTGCCAGCAGCTTAGTTCGAAGCGGGGGGGAGACCCAGTACTTC. Its protein is CASSLVRSGGETQYF.

This clonotype was counted only a few times. The chain carries TRBV18 and TRBJ2-7, with no clear D. There are 13 residues in the CDR3. Germline lookup yields CDR1 KGHSH and CDR2 LQKENI. Trimming stripped 5 bases from V and 0 bases from J, with 8 bases between. CDR3 residues: CASSLGNSYEQYF. In DNA, the CDR3 is TGTGCCAGCTCATTGGGGAACTCCTACGAGCAGTACTTC.

The rearrangement joins TRBV10-3 to TRBJ2-3; 11 bases map to TRBD2. From germline, CDR1 is ENHRY and CDR2 SYGVKD. This CDR3 has 15 residues. V shed 6 bases, J shed 4 bases, and the junction held 6 bases outside the gene matches. CDR3: CAIRPLAGAADTQYF. CDR3 in DNA: TGTGCCATCAGACCACTAGCGGGGGCCGCAGATACGCAGTATTTT.

The V gene is TRBV20-1, the J gene TRBJ2-7; 9 nucleotides line up with TRBD1. Germline V gene lookup returns CDR1 DFQATT and CDR2 SNEGSKA (reference sequence). The J segment lost 2 bases and the V segment lost 1 base, leaving 9 bases of the junction unmatched. This CDR3 has 16 residues. The chain's CDR3 is CSARGRATGGAYEQYF. The CDR3 nucleotides are TGCAGTGCTAGAGGACGAGCGACAGGGGGGGCCTACGAGCAGTACTTC.

This sequence joins TRBV15 and TRBJ2-2; 7 bases match TRBD1. There are 15 residues in the CDR3. Germline CDR1 and CDR2: LNHNV and YYDKDF (reference sequence). V lost 3 bases, J lost 2 bases, and 3 bases stayed unmatched. The CDR3: CATSRRQGNTGELFF. Here the CDR3 DNA reads TGTGCCACCAGCAGGCGACAGGGCAACACCGGGGAGCTGTTTTTT.

The chain uses TRBV5-1 and TRBJ2-5; D is possibly TRBD1 (5 bases). There are 13 residues in the CDR3. V was clipped by 0 bases and J by 5 bases, with 8 bases between them. The germline V gene encodes CDR1 SGHRS and CDR2 YFSETQ. The CDR3: CASSLEPGETQYF. In nucleotides, the CDR3 is TGCGCCAGCAGCTTGGAGCCAGGGGAGACCCAGTACTTC.

This chain links TRBV9 with TRBJ1-1, with D unclear. Germline values: CDR1 SGDLS, CDR2 YYNGEE. The CDR3 length is 13 residues. The V end lost 7 bases, the J end lost 0 bases, and 10 bases lay between the germline ends. CDR3 sequence: CASAPGMNTEAFF. CDR3 bases: TGTGCCAGCGCCCCCGGGATGAACACTGAAGCTTTCTTT.

The chain links TRBV21-1 to TRBJ2-7; the table's TRBD1 call for D was not verified on the DNA. TRBV21-1 is recorded as a pseudogene. The CDR3 loop spans 17 amino acids. The chain's CDR3 is CASSKTASDTPSYEQYF. Here the CDR3 DNA reads TGTGCCAGCAGCAAAACTGCCTCGGACACACCCTCCTACGAGCAGTACTTC.